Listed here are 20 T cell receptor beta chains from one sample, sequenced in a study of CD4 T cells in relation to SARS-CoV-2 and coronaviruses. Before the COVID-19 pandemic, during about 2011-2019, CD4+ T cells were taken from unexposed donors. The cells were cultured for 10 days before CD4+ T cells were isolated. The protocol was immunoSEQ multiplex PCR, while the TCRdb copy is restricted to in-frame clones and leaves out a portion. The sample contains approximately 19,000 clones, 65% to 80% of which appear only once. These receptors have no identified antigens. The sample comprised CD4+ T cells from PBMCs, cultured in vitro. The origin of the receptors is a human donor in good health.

CDR3 nucleotides: TGCGCCAGCAGCTTGGGCCTCGGGGGAGCCACTGGAAACACCATATATTTT. This encodes CASSLGLGGATGNTIYF. The gene calls are TRBV5-1 and TRBJ1-3; TRBD1 is a possible D gene (5 bases). The CDR3 has 17 residues. V gave up 0 bases and J gave up 2 bases, with 15 bases separating them. CDR1 is SGHRS, CDR2 YFSETQ, per germline.

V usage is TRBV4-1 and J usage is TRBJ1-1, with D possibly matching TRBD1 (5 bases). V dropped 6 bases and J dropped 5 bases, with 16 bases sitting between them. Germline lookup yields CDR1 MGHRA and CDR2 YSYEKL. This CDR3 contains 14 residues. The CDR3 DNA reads TGCGCCAGCAGGCCCAGGGTCTTGGGTACTGAAGCTTTCTTT. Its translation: CASRPRVLGTEAFF.

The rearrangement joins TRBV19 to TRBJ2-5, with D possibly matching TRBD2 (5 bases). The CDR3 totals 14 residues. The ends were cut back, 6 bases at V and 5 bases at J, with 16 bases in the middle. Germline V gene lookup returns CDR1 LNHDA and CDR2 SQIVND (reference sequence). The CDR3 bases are TGTGCCAGTAGAGCTAGCAGGACCGCGGAGACCCAGTACTTC. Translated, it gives CASRASRTAETQYF. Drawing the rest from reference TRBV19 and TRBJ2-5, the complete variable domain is DGGITQSPKYLFRKEGQNVTLSCEQNLNHDAMYWYRQDPGQGLRLIYYSQIVNDFQKGDIAEGYSVSREKKESFPLTVTSAQKNPTAFYLCASRASRTAETQYFGPGTRLLVL.

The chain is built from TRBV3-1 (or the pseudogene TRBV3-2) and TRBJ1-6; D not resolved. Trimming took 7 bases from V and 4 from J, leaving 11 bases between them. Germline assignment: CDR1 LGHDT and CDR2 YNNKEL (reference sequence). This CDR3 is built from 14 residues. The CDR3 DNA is TGTGCCAGCAAGGATCAAGTGTATAATTCACCCCTCCACTTT. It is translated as CASKDQVYNSPLHF.

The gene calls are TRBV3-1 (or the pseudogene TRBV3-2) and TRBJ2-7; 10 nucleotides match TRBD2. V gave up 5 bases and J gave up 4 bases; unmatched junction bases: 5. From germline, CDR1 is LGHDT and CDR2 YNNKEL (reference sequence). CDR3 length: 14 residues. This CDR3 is CASSRLAGGYEQYF. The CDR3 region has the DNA TGTGCCAGCAGCAGACTAGCGGGTGGGTACGAGCAGTACTTC.

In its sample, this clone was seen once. CDR3 coding DNA: TGCGCCAGCAGCCCTAGGGGGTGGGGAGACCGCCACTACGAGCAGTACTTC. Translation: CASSPRGWGDRHYEQYF. The chain links TRBV5-1 to TRBJ2-7; D is perhaps TRBD1 (6 bases). CDR1 and CDR2 (germline): SGHRS, YFSETQ. The germline V and J ends were trimmed by 4 bases and 3 bases, with 23 bases remaining between them. The CDR3 consists of 17 residues. Supplemented by reference TRBV5-1 and TRBJ2-7, the full variable domain reads KAGVTQTPRYLIKTRGQQVTLSCSPISGHRSVSWYQQTPGQGLQFLFEYFSETQRNKGNFPGRFSGRQFSNSRSEMNVSTLELGDSALYLCASSPRGWGDRHYEQYFGPGTRLTVT.

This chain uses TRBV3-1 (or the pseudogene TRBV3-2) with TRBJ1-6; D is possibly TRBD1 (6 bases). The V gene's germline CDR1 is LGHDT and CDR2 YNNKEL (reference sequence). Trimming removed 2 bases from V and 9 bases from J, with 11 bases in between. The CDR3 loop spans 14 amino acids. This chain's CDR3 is CASSQMRGSSPLHF. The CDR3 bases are TGTGCCAGCAGCCAAATGAGGGGGAGTTCACCCCTCCACTTT.

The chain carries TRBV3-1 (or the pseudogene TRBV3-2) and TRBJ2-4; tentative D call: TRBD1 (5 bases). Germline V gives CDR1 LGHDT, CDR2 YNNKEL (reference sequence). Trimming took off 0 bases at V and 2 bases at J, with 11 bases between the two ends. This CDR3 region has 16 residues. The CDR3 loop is CASSQDLQGSKNIQYF. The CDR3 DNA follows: TGTGCCAGCAGCCAAGATTTGCAGGGTTCCAAAAACATTCAGTACTTC.

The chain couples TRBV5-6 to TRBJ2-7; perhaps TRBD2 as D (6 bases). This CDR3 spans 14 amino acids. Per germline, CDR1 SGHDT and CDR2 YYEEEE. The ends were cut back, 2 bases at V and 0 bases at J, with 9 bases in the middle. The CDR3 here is CASSFPGSSYEQYF. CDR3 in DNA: TGTGCCAGCAGCTTCCCCGGGAGCTCCTACGAGCAGTACTTC.

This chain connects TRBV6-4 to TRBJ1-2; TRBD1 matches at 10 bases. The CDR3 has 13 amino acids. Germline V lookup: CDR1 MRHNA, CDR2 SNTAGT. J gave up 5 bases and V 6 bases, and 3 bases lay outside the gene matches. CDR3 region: CASRRTGGYGYTF. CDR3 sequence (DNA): TGTGCCAGCAGACGGACAGGGGGATATGGCTACACCTTC.

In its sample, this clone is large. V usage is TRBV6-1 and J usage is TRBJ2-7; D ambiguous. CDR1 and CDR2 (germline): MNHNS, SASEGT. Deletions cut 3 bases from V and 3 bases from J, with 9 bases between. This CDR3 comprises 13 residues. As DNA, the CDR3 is TGTGCCAGCAGTGATTTGGGTGGCTACGAGCAGTACTTC. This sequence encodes CASSDLGGYEQYF.

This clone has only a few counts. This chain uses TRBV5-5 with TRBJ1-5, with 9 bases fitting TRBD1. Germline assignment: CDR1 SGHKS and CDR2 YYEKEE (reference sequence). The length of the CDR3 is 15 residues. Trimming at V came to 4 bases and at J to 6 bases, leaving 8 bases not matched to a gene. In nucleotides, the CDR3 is TGTGCCAGCAGCATCACAGGGGGCGAGGTTCAGCCCCAGCATTTT. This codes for CASSITGGEVQPQHF.

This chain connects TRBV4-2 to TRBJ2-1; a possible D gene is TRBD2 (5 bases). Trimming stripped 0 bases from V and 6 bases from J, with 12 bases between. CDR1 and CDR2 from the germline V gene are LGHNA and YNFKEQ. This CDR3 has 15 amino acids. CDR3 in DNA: TGTGCCAGCAGCCAAGATCTGAGACTAAGCAATGAGCAGTTCTTC. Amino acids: CASSQDLRLSNEQFF.

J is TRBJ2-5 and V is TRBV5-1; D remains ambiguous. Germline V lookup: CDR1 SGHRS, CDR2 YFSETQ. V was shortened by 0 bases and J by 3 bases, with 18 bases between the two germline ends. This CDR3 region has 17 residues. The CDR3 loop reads CASSLVASSAYKETQYF. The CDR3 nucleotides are TGCGCCAGCAGCTTGGTTGCGTCTTCAGCGTACAAAGAGACCCAGTACTTC.

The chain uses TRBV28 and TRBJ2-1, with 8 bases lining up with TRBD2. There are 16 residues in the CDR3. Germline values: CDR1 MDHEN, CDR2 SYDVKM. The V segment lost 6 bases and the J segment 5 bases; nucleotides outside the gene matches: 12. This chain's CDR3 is CASSPRGLAGDNEQFF. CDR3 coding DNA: TGTGCCAGCAGCCCCCGCGGGCTAGCGGGTGACAATGAGCAGTTCTTC.

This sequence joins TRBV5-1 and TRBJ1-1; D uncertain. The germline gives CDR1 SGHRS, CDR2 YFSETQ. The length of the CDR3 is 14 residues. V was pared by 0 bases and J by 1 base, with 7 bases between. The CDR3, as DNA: TGCGCCAGCAGCTTGGTTCCCTCGAACACTGAAGCTTTCTTT. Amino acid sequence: CASSLVPSNTEAFF.

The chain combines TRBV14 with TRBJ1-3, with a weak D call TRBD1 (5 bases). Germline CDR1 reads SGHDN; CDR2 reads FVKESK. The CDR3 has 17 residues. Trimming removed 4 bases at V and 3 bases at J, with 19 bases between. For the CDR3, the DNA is TGTGCCAGCAGCCCGTTGGGAGGGGCGGCGGGTGGAAACACCATATATTTT. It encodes CASSPLGGAAGGNTIYF.

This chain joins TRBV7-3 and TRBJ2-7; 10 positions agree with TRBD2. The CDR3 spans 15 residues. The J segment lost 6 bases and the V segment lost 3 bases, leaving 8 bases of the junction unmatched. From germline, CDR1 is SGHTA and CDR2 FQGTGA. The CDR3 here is CASSFTGTSVAEQYF. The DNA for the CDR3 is TGTGCCAGCAGCTTTACCGGGACTAGCGTGGCCGAGCAGTACTTC.

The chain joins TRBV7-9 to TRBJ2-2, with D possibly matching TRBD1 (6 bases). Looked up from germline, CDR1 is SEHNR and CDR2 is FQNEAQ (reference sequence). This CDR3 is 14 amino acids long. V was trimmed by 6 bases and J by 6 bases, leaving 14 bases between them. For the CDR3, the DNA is TGTGCCAGCAGTAAAACAGGGAATCCCGGGGAGCTGTTTTTT. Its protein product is CASSKTGNPGELFF.

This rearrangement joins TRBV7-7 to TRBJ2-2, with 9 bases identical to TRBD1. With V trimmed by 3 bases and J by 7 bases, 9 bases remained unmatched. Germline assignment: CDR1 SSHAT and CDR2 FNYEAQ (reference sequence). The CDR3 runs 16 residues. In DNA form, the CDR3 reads TGTGCCAGCAGCTTGTCTCGAACAGGGGGCAACGGGGAGCTGTTTTTT. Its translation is CASSLSRTGGNGELFF.